This T cell receptor (beta chain) was captured in a study of Ad26.COV2.S vaccination and SARS-CoV-2 variants. The germline gives CDR1 MNHNY, CDR2 SVGAGI (reference sequence). V shed 5 bases and J shed 3 bases, with 8 bases lying between them. The CDR3 runs to 12 residues. The protocol was immunoSEQ multiplex PCR, while the TCRdb copy is restricted to in-frame clones and leaves out a portion. There are hundreds of thousands of clones in the sample; roughly 90% occur only once, and over 1.3% lies in the top ten. A remark on this clone: Its antigen is not known.

Stated treatment: some 19 received Ad26.COV2.S at low or high dose, single or two shots; roughly five received placebo; per-sample allocation not given. Day 63 after the first vaccine or placebo injection was the time point for sampling. Wuhan-strain SARS-CoV-2 spike was expressed by the Ad26 vector that made up the vaccine. Study-level findings and limits: Breadth and depth estimates from TCRs may understate total T cell responses. After vaccination, substantial breadth of spike-specific CD8+ and CD4+ responses was reported. Greater spike-specific TCR breadth was seen in vaccine recipients than in placebo recipients.

The sequenced sample was peripheral blood, obtained in a trial of Ad26.COV2.S vaccine versus placebo. The chain uses TRBV6-6 and TRBJ2-7; D is uncertain. This receptor was taken from a person aged 18 to 65 who received the Ad26.COV2.S COVID-19 vaccine or a placebo. The DNA for the CDR3 is TGTGCCAGCAGTCCGTACCTCTACGAGCAGTACTTC. Protein: CASSPYLYEQYF.